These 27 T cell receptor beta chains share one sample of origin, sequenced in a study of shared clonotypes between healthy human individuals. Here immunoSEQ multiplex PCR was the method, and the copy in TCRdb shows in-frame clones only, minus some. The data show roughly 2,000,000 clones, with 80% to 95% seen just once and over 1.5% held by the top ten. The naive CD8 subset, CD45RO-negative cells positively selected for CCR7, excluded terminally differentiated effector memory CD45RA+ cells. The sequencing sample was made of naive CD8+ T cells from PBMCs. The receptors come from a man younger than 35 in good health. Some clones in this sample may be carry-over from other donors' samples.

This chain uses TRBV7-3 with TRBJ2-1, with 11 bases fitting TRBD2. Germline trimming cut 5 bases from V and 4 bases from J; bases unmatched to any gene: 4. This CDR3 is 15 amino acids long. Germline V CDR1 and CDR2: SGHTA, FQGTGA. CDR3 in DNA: TGTGCCAGCAGCGTGGGACTAGCGGCTTACAATGAGCAGTTCTTC. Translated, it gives CASSVGLAAYNEQFF.

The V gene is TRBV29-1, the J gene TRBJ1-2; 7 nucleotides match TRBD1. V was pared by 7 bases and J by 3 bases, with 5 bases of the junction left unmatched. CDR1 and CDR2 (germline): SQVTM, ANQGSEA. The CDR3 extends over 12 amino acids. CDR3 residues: CSALTGHYGYTF. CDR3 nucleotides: TGCAGCGCCCTGACAGGGCACTATGGCTACACCTTC.

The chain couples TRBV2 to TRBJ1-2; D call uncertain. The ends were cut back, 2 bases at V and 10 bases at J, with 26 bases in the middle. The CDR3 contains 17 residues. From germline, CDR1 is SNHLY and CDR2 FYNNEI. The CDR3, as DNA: TGTGCCAGCAGTGAAACGTCCCCTGGGATTTCTACCGTTGACTACACCTTC. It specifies CASSETSPGISTVDYTF.

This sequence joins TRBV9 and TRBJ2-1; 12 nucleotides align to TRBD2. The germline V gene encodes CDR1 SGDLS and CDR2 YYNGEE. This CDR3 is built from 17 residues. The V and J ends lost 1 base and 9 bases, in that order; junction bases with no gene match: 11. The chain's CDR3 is CASSVYSKETSGGEQFF. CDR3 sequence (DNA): TGTGCCAGCAGCGTATATTCCAAAGAGACTAGCGGGGGTGAGCAGTTCTTC.

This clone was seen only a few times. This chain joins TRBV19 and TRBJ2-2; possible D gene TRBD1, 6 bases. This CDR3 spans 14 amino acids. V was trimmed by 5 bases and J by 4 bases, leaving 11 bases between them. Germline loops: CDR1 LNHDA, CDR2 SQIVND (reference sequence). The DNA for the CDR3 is TGTGCCAGTAGTCCATCAGGGGCCACCGGGGAGCTGTTTTTT. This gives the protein CASSPSGATGELFF.

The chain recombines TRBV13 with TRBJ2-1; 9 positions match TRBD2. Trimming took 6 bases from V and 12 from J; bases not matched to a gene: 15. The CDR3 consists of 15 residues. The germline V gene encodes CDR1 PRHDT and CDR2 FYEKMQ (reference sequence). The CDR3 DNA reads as TGTGCCAGCAGGATCGTGGGACTAGCCCAGAGTCGGCAGTTCTTC. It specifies CASRIVGLAQSRQFF.

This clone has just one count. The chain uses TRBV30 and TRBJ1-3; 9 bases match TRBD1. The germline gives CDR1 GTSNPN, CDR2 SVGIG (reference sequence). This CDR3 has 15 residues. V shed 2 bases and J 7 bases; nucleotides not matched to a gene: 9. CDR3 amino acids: CAWSRPGQGFNTIYF. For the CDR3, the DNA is TGTGCCTGGAGTCGACCGGGACAGGGTTTCAACACCATATATTTT.

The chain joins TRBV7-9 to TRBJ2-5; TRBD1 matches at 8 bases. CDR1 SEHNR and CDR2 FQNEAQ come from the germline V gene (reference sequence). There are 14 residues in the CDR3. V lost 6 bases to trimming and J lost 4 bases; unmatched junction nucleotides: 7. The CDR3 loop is CASRQPRGLETQYF. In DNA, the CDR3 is TGTGCCAGCAGACAACCCAGGGGGCTAGAGACCCAGTACTTC.

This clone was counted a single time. CDR3 nucleotides: TGTGCCAGCAGTTTATCAGGGGGCATTATCTATGGCTACACCTTC. Its protein product is CASSLSGGIIYGYTF. The chain joins TRBV28 to TRBJ1-2, with 8 nucleotides matching TRBD1. The CDR3 consists of 15 residues. Germline V gene data show CDR1 as MDHEN and CDR2 as SYDVKM. V lost 1 base to trimming and J lost 4 bases; unmatched junction nucleotides: 5.

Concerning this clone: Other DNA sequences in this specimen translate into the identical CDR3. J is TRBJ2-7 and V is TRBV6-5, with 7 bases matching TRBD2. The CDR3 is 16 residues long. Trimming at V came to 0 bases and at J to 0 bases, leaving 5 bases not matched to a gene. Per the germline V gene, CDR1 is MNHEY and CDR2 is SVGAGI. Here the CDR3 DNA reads TGTGCCAGCAGTTACTCGAGCGGGGAGAGCTCCTACGAGCAGTACTTC. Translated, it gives CASSYSSGESSYEQYF.

The CDR3 nucleotides are TGTGCCAGCAGTTCCTCACTAGCGGGAGAGTCTTTTGCTGAGCAGTTCTTC. It yields the protein CASSSSLAGESFAEQFF. The chain employs TRBV28 and TRBJ2-1, with 11 bases fitting TRBD2. CDR1 is MDHEN and CDR2 is SYDVKM in the germline V gene. The CDR3 consists of 17 residues. The junction had 14 bases not matched to a gene; V was cut back by 4 bases and J by 9 bases.

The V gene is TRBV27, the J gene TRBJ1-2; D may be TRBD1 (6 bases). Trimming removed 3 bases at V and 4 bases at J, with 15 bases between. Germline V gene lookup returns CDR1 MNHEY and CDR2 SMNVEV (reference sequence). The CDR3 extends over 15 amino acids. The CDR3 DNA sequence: TGTGCCAGCAGTTTGGGGGCCACGGGGGCCTATGGCTACACCTTC. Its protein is CASSLGATGAYGYTF.

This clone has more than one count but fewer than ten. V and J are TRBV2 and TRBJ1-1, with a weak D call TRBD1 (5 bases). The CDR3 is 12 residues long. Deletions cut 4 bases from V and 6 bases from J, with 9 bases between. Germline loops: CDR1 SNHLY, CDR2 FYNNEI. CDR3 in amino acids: CASSGGRAEAFF. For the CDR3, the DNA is TGTGCCAGCAGTGGGGGCAGGGCTGAAGCTTTCTTT.

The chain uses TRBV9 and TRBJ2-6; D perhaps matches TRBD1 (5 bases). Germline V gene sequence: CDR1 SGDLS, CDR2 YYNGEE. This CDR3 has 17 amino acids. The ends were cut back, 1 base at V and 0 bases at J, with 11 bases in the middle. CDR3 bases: TGTGCCAGCAGCGTAAATAGGGGCGCCTCTGGGGCCAACGTCCTGACTTTC. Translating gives CASSVNRGASGANVLTF.

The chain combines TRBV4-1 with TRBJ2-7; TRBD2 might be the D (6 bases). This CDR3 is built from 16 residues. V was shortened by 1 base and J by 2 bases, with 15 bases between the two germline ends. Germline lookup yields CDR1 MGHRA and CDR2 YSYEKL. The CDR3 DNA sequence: TGCGCCAGCAGCCAAGGGGCGAATAGCGGCACCTACGAGCAGTACTTC. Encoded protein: CASSQGANSGTYEQYF.

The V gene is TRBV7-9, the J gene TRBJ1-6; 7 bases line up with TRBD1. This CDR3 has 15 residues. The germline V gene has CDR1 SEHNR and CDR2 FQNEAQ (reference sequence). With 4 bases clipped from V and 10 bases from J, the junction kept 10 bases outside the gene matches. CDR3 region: CASSSSRDSLSPLHF. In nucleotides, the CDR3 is TGTGCCAGCAGCTCGTCCCGGGACAGCTTATCACCCCTCCACTTT. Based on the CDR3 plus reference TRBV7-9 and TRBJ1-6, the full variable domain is DTGVSQNPRHKITKRGQNVTFRCDPISEHNRLYWYRQTLGQGPEFLTYFQNEAQLEKSRLLSDRFSAERPKGSFSTLEIQRTEQGDSAMYLCASSSSRDSLSPLHFGNGTRLTVT.

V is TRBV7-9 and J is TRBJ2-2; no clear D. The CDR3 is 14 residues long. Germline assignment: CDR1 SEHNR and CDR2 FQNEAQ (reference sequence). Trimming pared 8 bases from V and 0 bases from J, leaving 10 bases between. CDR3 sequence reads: CASLGGPNTGELFF. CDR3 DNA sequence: TGTGCCAGCCTCGGCGGACCGAACACCGGGGAGCTGTTTTTT.

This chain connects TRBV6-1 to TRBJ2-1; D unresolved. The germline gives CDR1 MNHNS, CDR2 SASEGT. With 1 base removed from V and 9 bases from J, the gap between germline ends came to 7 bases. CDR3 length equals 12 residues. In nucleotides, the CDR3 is TGTGCCAGCAGTGAAGGGAGCTCTGAGCAGTTCTTC. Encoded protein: CASSEGSSEQFF.

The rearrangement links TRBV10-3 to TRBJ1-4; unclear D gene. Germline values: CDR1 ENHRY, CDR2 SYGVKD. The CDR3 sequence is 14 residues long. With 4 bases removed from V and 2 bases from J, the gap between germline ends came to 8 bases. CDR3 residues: CAISGSRTNEKLFF. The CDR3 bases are TGTGCCATCAGTGGGAGTAGGACTAATGAAAAACTGTTTTTT.

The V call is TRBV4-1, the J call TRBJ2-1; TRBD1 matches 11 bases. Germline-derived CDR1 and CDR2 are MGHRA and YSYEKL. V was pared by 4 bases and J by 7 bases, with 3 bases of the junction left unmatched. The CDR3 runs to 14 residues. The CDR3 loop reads CASSLRDRGNEQFF. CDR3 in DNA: TGCGCCAGCAGCCTCCGGGACAGGGGGAATGAGCAGTTCTTC.

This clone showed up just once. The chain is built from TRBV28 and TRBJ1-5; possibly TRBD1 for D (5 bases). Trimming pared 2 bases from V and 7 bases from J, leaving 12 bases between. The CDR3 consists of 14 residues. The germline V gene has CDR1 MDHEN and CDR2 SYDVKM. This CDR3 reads CASSLAGPSQPQHF. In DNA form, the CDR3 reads TGTGCCAGCAGTTTAGCAGGGCCGAGCCAGCCCCAGCATTTT.

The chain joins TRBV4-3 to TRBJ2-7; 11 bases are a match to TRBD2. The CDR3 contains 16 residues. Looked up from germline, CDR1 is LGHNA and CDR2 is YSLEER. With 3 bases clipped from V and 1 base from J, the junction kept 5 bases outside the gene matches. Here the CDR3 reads CASSQSPSGGSYEQYF. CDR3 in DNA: TGCGCCAGCAGCCAGTCACCTAGCGGGGGGTCCTACGAGCAGTACTTC.

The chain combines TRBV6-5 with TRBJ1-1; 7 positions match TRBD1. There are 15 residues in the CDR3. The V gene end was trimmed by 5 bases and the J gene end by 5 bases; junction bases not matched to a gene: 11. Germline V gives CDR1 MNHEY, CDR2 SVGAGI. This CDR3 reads CASSLYRGVLTEAFF. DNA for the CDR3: TGTGCCAGCAGTCTTTACAGGGGAGTATTGACTGAAGCTTTCTTT.

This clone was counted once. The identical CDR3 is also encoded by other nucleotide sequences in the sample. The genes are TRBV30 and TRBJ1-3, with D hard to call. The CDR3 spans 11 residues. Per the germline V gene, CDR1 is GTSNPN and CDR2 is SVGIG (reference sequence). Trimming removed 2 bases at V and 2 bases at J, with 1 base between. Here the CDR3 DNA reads TGTGCCTGGAGTCCTGGAAACACCATATATTTT. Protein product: CAWSPGNTIYF.

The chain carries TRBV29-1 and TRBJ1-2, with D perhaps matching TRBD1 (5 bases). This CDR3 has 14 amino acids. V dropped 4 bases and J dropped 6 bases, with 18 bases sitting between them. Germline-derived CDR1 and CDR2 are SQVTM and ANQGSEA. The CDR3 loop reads CSVVGEGRADGYTF. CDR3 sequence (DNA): TGCAGCGTTGTAGGGGAAGGAAGGGCGGATGGCTACACCTTC.

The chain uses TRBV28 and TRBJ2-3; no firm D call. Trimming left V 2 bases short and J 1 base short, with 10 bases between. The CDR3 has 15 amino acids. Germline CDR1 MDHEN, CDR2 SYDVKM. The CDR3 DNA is TGTGCCAGCAGTTTACCCTCCTCGGGCACAGATACGCAGTATTTT. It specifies CASSLPSSGTDTQYF.

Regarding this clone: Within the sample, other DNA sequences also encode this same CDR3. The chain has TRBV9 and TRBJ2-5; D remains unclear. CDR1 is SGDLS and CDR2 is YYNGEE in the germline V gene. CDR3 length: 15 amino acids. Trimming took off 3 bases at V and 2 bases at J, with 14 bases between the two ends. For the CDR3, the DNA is TGTGCCAGCAGCGCCTCCGGCAGGCCTCAAGAGACCCAGTACTTC. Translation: CASSASGRPQETQYF.